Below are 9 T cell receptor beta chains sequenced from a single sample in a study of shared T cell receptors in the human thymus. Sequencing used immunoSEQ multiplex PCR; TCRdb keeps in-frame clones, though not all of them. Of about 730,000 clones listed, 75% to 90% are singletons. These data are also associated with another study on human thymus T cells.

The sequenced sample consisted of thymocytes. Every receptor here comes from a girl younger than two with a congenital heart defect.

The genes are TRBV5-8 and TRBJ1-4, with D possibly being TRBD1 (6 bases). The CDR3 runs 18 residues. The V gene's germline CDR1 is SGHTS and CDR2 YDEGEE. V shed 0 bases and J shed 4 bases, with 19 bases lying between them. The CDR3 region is CASSLGARDIPGNEKLFF. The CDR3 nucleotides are TGTGCCAGCAGCTTGGGGGCCCGGGACATTCCCGGTAATGAAAAACTGTTTTTT.

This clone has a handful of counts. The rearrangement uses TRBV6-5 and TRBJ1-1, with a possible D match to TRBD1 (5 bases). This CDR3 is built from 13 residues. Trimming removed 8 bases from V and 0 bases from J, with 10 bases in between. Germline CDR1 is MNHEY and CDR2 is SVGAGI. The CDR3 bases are TGTGCCAGCCGCCCCAGGGTGAACACTGAAGCTTTCTTT. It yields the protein CASRPRVNTEAFF.

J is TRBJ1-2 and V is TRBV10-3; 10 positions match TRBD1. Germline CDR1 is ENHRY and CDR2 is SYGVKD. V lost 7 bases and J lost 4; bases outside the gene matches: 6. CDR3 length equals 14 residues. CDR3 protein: CAIKTTGGAYGYTF. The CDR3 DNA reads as TGTGCCATCAAAACGACAGGGGGCGCCTATGGCTACACCTTC.

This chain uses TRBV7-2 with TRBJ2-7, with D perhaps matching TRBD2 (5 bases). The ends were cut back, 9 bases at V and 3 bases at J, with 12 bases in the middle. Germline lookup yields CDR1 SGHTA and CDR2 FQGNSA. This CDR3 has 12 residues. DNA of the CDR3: TGTGCCAGTTCCCCCGGGGACTACGAGCAGTACTTC. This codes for CASSPGDYEQYF.

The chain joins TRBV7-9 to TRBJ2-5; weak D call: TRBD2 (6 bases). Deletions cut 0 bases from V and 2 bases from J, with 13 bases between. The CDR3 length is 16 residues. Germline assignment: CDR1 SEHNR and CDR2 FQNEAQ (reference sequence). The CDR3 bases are TGTGCCAGCAGCTTAGCGTGGGGGACTCCTCAAGAGACCCAGTACTTC. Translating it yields CASSLAWGTPQETQYF.

CDR3 bases: TGTGCCAGCAGTTTATGCCCCCCGGGACAGACTCAAGAGACCCAGTACTTC. The encoded protein is CASSLCPPGQTQETQYF. The chain combines TRBV28 with TRBJ2-5, with 7 positions matching TRBD1. Germline CDR1 and CDR2: MDHEN and SYDVKM. The CDR3 totals 17 residues. Trimming took 0 bases from V and 2 from J; bases not matched to a gene: 9.

CDR3: CASSLAGATGENSPLHF. The CDR3, as DNA: TGTGCCAGCAGCTTAGCGGGAGCTACAGGGGAAAATTCACCCCTCCACTTT. This sequence joins TRBV7-9 and TRBJ1-6; 7 positions match TRBD1. The CDR3 length is 17 residues. With V trimmed by 0 bases and J by 7 bases, 9 bases remained unmatched. Germline loops: CDR1 SEHNR, CDR2 FQNEAQ (reference sequence).

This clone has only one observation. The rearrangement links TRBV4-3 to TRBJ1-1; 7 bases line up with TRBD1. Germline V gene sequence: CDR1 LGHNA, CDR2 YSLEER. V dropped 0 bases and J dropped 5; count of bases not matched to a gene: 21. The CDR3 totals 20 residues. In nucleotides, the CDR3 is TGCGCCAGCAGCCAAGATCCGTTCTCGATACTAGTAAGGGGGCTGACTGAAGCTTTCTTT. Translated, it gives CASSQDPFSILVRGLTEAFF.

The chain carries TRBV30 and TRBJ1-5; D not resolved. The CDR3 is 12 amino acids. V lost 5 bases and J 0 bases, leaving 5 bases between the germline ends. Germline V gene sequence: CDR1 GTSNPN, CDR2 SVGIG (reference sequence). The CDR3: CAWSDSNQPQHF. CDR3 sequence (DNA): TGTGCCTGGTCAGATAGCAATCAGCCCCAGCATTTT.